Included here is one T cell receptor (beta chain) sequence, with context. No antigen is known for it. CDR3 size: 13 residues. Germline CDR1 reads SGHVS; CDR2 reads FNYEAQ. The V and J ends lost 0 bases and 5 bases respectively, with 7 bases between them. The data are from a study of blood T cells in healthy people across ages. A second PCR of 7 to 11 cycles used a sample-barcoded 5' primer and a J-beta primer mix. TCRdb used MiXCR to reprocess the 5' RACE reads, holding one entry per CDR3 protein. The repertoire holds approximately 1.5 million distinct CDR3 sequences, with approximately 42% as singletons. General study results and limits: Naive T cell percentage strongly correlated with TCR beta diversity. Diversity of TCR beta per million T cells declined in a roughly linear way with age. Nothing was known about donor CMV status, and this possibly confounded expanded clonotype changes.

The rearrangement links TRBV7-6 to TRBJ1-1; no clear D. This TCR was sampled from a woman younger than 35 in good health. Material for sequencing was blood. Written as DNA, the CDR3 is TGTGCCAGCAGCTTAGCTCTGCAAACTGAAGCTTTCTTT. Amino acids: CASSLALQTEAFF. The whole variable domain, remainder taken from reference TRBV7-6 and TRBJ1-1, is GAGVSQSPRYKVTKRGQDVALRCDPISGHVSLYWYRQALGQGPEFLTYFNYEAQQDKSGLPNDRFSAERPEGSISTLTIQRTEQRDSAMYRCASSLALQTEAFFGQGTRLTVV.